The 6 T cell receptor beta chains in this list originate from one sample, sequenced in a study of OX40 agonist ivuxolimab in advanced cancers. The data were produced by immunoSEQ multiplex PCR, yet TCRdb's version contains in-frame clones alone and is incomplete. The repertoire holds over a thousand clones, with around four fifths as singletons. The material was obtained in a trial of the OX40 agonist ivuxolimab. These receptors all come from an adult with an advanced solid tumor such as melanoma, head and neck, liver or kidney cancer.

The chain employs TRBV22-1 and TRBJ1-5. TRBV22-1 counts as a pseudogene. The CDR3 loop spans 16 amino acids. The CDR3 DNA reads TGTGCCAGCAGTTCCTCGACGGCCCAATACAATCAGCCCCAGCATTTT. Amino acids: CASSSSTAQYNQPQHF.

The CDR3 coding sequence is TGTGCCAGCAGTTTATCGACCGCTCACTTGAACACTGAAGCTTTCTTT. This encodes CASSLSTAHLNTEAFF. The rearrangement links TRBV28 to TRBJ1-1; D uncertain. Trimming took 1 base from V and 0 from J, leaving 12 bases between them. The CDR3 covers 16 residues. Germline V gene sequence: CDR1 MDHEN, CDR2 SYDVKM.

The chain is built from TRBV10-3 and TRBJ1-5; D gene uncertain. The V gene's germline CDR1 is ENHRY and CDR2 SYGVKD. Trimming removed 0 bases at V and 5 bases at J, with 5 bases between. This CDR3 has 13 residues. The CDR3 here is CAISESPDQPQHF. The CDR3, as DNA: TGTGCCATCAGTGAGTCCCCAGATCAGCCCCAGCATTTT.

This chain links TRBV18 with TRBJ2-2; D gene uncertain. The CDR3 runs to 15 residues. V was shortened by 6 bases and J by 4 bases, with 15 bases between the two germline ends. CDR1 and CDR2 (germline): KGHSH, LQKENI. CDR3 bases: TGTGCCAGCTCGCCCCGGGCTAGAGGCACCGGGGAGCTGTTTTTT. This gives the protein CASSPRARGTGELFF.

This clone occurred once. This chain uses TRBV19 with TRBJ1-5; no clear D. Germline CDR1 reads LNHDA; CDR2 reads SQIVND (reference sequence). This CDR3 has 15 amino acids. Trimming took 1 base from V and 2 from J, leaving 9 bases between them. CDR3 sequence: CASSIGEGRNQPQHF. The CDR3 DNA is TGTGCCAGTAGTATAGGGGAAGGGCGCAATCAGCCCCAGCATTTT.

The V gene is TRBV11-3, the J gene TRBJ1-5; possibly TRBD1 for D (6 bases). The V end was cut by 2 bases, the J end by 5 bases, with 13 bases between. CDR1 and CDR2 (germline): SGHNT, YENEEA. The CDR3 has 15 residues. DNA for the CDR3: TGTGCCAGCAGCTTATCGGCGGCAGGGGATCAGCCCCAGCATTTT. Encoded protein: CASSLSAAGDQPQHF.